A selection of T cell receptor beta chains follows, all from one sample in a study of blood T cell repertoires in COVID-19. Method: immunoSEQ multiplex PCR; TCRdb's copy keeps in-frame clones and lacks some. The data contain about 280,000 clones, approximately 85% of them singletons. The sequencing input was peripheral blood. The receptor source for this set is a human donor in a cohort sampled during active COVID-19. Each CDR3 is given with its conserved first and last residue. Fields, in order: J gene, V gene, CDR3 length, clone size, D gene, CDR3 DNA, CDR3 protein. A D gene is named only where the DNA matches it firmly. A clone size is listed for some rows: how often the clone was seen (once, few, many), or a class if it is expanded.

TRBJ2-7 | TRBV2 | 13 | NA | TRBD1 | TGTGCCAGCAGATCCGGGACAGGTCGCGAGCAGTACTTC | CASRSGTGREQYF
TRBJ2-2 | TRBV5-1 | 16 | NA | TRBD2 | TGCGCCAGCAGAAAACTAGCGGGAGGTCACAGCGGGGAGCTGTTTTTT | CASRKLAGGHSGELFF
TRBJ2-1 | TRBV3-1/TRBV3-2 | 18 | NA | TRBD2 | TGTGCCAGCAGCCAAGATTTCACTTCTAGCGGGAGAAACAATGAGCAGTTCTTC | CASSQDFTSSGRNNEQFF
TRBJ1-1 | TRBV7-9 | 13 | NA | NA | TGTGCCAGCAGCTTACAGGGGAACACTGAAGCTTTCTTT | CASSLQGNTEAFF
TRBJ2-7 | TRBV15 | 13 | many | NA | TGTGCCACCAGCAGGGAAGGAGTCTACGAGCAGTACTTC | CATSREGVYEQYF
TRBJ2-1 | TRBV27 | 16 | NA | TRBD1 | TGTGCCAGCAGTTTCGGTTACAGGGGGAACTACAATGAGCAGTTCTTC | CASSFGYRGNYNEQFF
TRBJ2-2 | TRBV5-6 | 15 | NA | TRBD1 | TGTGCCAGCAGCTTGAACAGGGGGATAACCGGGGAGCTGTTTTTT | CASSLNRGITGELFF
TRBJ1-1 | TRBV12-3/TRBV12-4 | 13 | NA | NA | TGTGCCAGCACCGTGACAGTGAACACTGAAGCTTTCTTT | CASTVTVNTEAFF
TRBJ2-6 | TRBV28 | 17 | NA | TRBD1 | TGTGCCAGCACCCGGGACAGGAGGGGCTCTGGGGCCAACGTCCTGACTTTC | CASTRDRRGSGANVLTF
TRBJ1-1 | TRBV10-3 | 13 | NA | TRBD1 | TGTGCCATCAGTGGGGACAGGGGGTCTGAAGCTTTCTTT | CAISGDRGSEAFF